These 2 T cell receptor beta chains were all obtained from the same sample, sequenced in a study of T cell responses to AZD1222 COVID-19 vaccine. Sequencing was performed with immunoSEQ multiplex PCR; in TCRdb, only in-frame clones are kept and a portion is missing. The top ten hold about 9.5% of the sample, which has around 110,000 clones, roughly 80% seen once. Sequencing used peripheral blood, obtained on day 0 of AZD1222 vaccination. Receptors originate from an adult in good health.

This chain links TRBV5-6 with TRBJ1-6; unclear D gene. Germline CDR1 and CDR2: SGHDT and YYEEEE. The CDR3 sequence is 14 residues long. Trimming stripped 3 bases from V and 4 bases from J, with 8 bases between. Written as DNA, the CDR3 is TGTGCCAGCAGCTCTGGGCGGTATAATTCACCCCTCCACTTT. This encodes CASSSGRYNSPLHF.

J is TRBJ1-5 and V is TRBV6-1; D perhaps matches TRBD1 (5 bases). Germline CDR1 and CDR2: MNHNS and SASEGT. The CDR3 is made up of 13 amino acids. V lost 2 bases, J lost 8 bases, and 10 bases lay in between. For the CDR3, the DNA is TGTGCCAGCAGTGAAACCGGCAGGGAGCCCCAGCATTTT. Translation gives CASSETGREPQHF.